Given below is one TCR beta chain in context. Use of 60 Vbeta and 13 Jbeta primers characterized the PCR. Clones were read by immunoSEQ multiplex PCR, and TCRdb kept only the in-frame ones, dropping some. The table has roughly 150,000 clones, over 80% seen once. This sample is drawn from a study of cytomegalovirus exposure and HLA in healthy donors. CDR1 GTSNPN and CDR2 SVGIG come from the germline V gene (reference sequence). The CDR3 consists of 12 residues. V lost 3 bases and J lost 8; bases outside the gene matches: 5. The sequenced sample was PBMCs. The source of this sequence is a woman aged 18-29 years in good health and CMV-seronegative. The V gene is TRBV30, the J gene TRBJ1-1, with 8 bases that match TRBD1. The CDR3 spells CAWSGGQGEAFF. CDR3 DNA sequence: TGTGCCTGGAGCGGAGGACAGGGCGAAGCTTTCTTT. Together with reference TRBV30 and TRBJ1-1, the CDR3 gives the full variable domain: SQTIHQWPATLVQPVGSPLSLECTVEGTSNPNLYWYRQAAGRGLQLLFYSVGIGQISSEVPQNLSASRPQDRQFILSSKKLLLSDSGFYLCAWSGGQGEAFFGQGTRLTVV.